These 24 T cell receptor beta chains were sequenced from one sample in a study of T cell repertoires in cytomegalovirus infection. No antigens are known for them. TCRdb redid the calling of the reads with MiXCR, one entry per CDR3 protein. The sample carries roughly 500,000 distinct CDR3 sequences, around 30% recorded once. This material consisted of cultured PBMCs, taken from culture after CMV antigen stimulation. All receptors come from a human donor in good health (CMV status not recorded). Some clones in this sample may be carry-over from other donors' samples.

The gene calls are TRBV27 and TRBJ2-1; 8 nucleotides align to TRBD2. The CDR3 runs to 15 residues. V dropped 0 bases and J dropped 9; count of bases not matched to a gene: 7. Germline CDR1 and CDR2: MNHEY and SMNVEV (reference sequence). CDR3 sequence reads: CASSLSGAGVVEQFF. CDR3 coding DNA: TGTGCCAGCAGTTTATCGGGAGCGGGAGTGGTTGAGCAGTTCTTC.

This clonotype was recorded a few times. Germline and junction disagree at one end, which may indicate a read error. The chain is built from TRBV2 and TRBJ1-2; no clear D. The germline CDR1 and CDR2 sequences are SNHLY and FYNNEI. This CDR3 spans 11 amino acids. The CDR3, as DNA: TGTGCCAGCAGTGAAGCGCTGACTACCCCCTTC. It encodes CASSEALTTPF.

This sequence joins TRBV4-3 and TRBJ1-6, with no clear D. V gave up 0 bases and J gave up 9 bases, with 12 bases separating them. CDR1 LGHNA and CDR2 YSLEER come from the germline V gene. The CDR3 has 15 residues. CDR3 in DNA: TGCGCCAGCAGCCAAGATGCGAATCTGGGTTCACCCCTCCACTTT. Translation gives CASSQDANLGSPLHF.

This chain joins TRBV18 and TRBJ2-1, with 8 bases identical to TRBD2. The ends lost 0 bases at V and 8 bases at J; junction bases unmatched: 6. CDR1 is KGHSH and CDR2 is LQKENI in the germline V gene. The CDR3 consists of 15 residues. The CDR3 loop is CASSPPTGGRDEQFF. The DNA for the CDR3 is TGTGCCAGCTCACCACCGACGGGAGGGAGAGATGAGCAGTTCTTC.

The chain joins TRBV27 to TRBJ1-2, with TRBD1 identical over 8 bases. This CDR3 comprises 16 residues. The germline gives CDR1 MNHEY, CDR2 SMNVEV (reference sequence). V lost 3 bases and J lost 3; bases outside the gene matches: 9. The CDR3 loop is CASSFSGRQGYYGYTF. The CDR3 DNA follows: TGTGCCAGCAGTTTCTCCGGCCGACAGGGGTACTATGGCTACACCTTC.

This clonotype came up many times. The V gene is TRBV19, the J gene TRBJ1-1; tentative D call: TRBD1 (5 bases). Germline assignment: CDR1 LNHDA and CDR2 SQIVND (reference sequence). The CDR3 length is 14 residues. The V end was cut by 3 bases, the J end by 8 bases, with 16 bases between. The CDR3 protein is CASSIGQGLSEAFF. As DNA, the CDR3 is TGTGCCAGTAGTATCGGGCAGGGATTGTCCGAAGCTTTCTTT.

The chain carries TRBV20-1 and TRBJ1-1; D is undetermined. This CDR3 is 13 amino acids long. Germline CDR1 is DFQATT and CDR2 is SNEGSKA (reference sequence). The ends were cut back, 0 bases at V and 1 base at J, with 6 bases in the middle. The CDR3 DNA reads TGCAGTGCTAGAGACGCCGGGAACACTGAAGCTTTCTTT. This translates into CSARDAGNTEAFF.

The V gene is TRBV18, the J gene TRBJ2-5, with D possibly being TRBD1 (5 bases). This CDR3 is built from 15 residues. The V gene lost 3 bases and the J gene lost 4 bases, with 15 bases spanning the gap. Germline loops: CDR1 KGHSH, CDR2 LQKENI. CDR3 protein: CASSPGQGTPETQYF. The CDR3 nucleotides are TGTGCCAGCTCACCTGGTCAGGGAACGCCAGAGACCCAGTACTTC.

This clonotype has just a few counts. This may arise from a read error, as a much more abundant clone is one base away. The chain joins TRBV6-2 or TRBV6-3 to TRBJ1-2, with 7 bases matching TRBD1. The J segment lost 5 bases and the V segment lost 5 bases, leaving 5 bases of the junction unmatched. Per germline, CDR1 MNHEY and CDR2 SVGEGT. The CDR3 is made up of 13 amino acids. CDR3 in DNA: TGTGCCAGCAGTAACGGACAGGCGTATGGCTACACCTTC. Translating gives CASSNGQAYGYTF.

This clonotype was picked up many times. J is TRBJ2-1 and V is TRBV14, with D possibly matching TRBD2 (5 bases). The V end was cut by 8 bases, the J end by 7 bases, with 15 bases between. Germline V gene lookup returns CDR1 SGHDN and CDR2 FVKESK. The CDR3 sequence is 13 residues long. As DNA, the CDR3 is TGTGCCAGCCGCCTAAACGGGGTAAATGAGCAGTTCTTC. This translates into CASRLNGVNEQFF.

V and J are TRBV20-1 and TRBJ2-5; no clear D gene. This CDR3 comprises 11 residues. V was trimmed by 1 base and J by 5 bases, leaving 5 bases between them. Germline V CDR1 and CDR2: DFQATT, SNEGSKA (reference sequence). The CDR3 DNA reads as TGCAGTGCTAGAGGGCGCGAGACCCAGTACTTC. Its translation is CSARGRETQYF.

This clonotype was recorded a few times. The chain carries TRBV7-2 and TRBJ2-7; TRBD2 agrees at 14 bases. The length of the CDR3 is 15 residues. CDR1 and CDR2 from the germline V gene are SGHTA and FQGNSA. V lost 5 bases to trimming and J lost 6 bases; unmatched junction nucleotides: 6. Written as DNA, the CDR3 is TGTGCCAGCAGCGCGCGGACTAGCGGGAGGAGCGAGCAGTACTTC. Protein: CASSARTSGRSEQYF.

This clonotype has only a few counts. The gene calls are TRBV28 and TRBJ2-4, with 7 bases aligning to TRBD1. Trimming took 3 bases from V and 0 from J; bases not matched to a gene: 5. The CDR3 has 16 residues. The germline gives CDR1 MDHEN, CDR2 SYDVKM. The CDR3 DNA follows: TGTGCCAGCAGTTTTAGGGACAGTCTAGCCAAAAACATTCAGTACTTC. Translated: CASSFRDSLAKNIQYF.

The rearrangement uses TRBV12-3 or TRBV12-4 and TRBJ1-1; 9 bases line up with TRBD1. The CDR3 has 14 amino acids. Germline trimming cut 4 bases from V and 5 bases from J; bases unmatched to any gene: 5. CDR3 in amino acids: CASSSNRGHTEAFF. The CDR3 coding sequence is TGTGCCAGCAGTTCTAACAGGGGGCATACTGAAGCTTTCTTT.

The J gene is TRBJ2-3, the V gene TRBV7-9; D is unclear. The CDR3 length is 15 residues. CDR1 is SEHNR and CDR2 is FQNEAQ in the germline V gene (reference sequence). V shed 0 bases and J shed 5 bases, with 12 bases lying between them. CDR3 coding DNA: TGTGCCAGCAGCTTAGCCCGAGTTAAGGGAGATACGCAGTATTTT. Translating it yields CASSLARVKGDTQYF.

This clonotype was found a few times. The rearrangement uses TRBV12-3 or TRBV12-4 and TRBJ1-1, with D uncertain. With 3 bases removed from V and 8 bases from J, the gap between germline ends came to 10 bases. The CDR3 runs 12 residues. The CDR3 loop reads CASSLEGREAFF. In DNA, the CDR3 is TGTGCCAGCAGTTTGGAAGGCCGAGAAGCTTTCTTT.

This clonotype was seen more than once but under ten times. J is TRBJ1-1 and V is TRBV19; D not certain. Germline-derived CDR1 and CDR2 are LNHDA and SQIVND (reference sequence). There are 15 residues in the CDR3. V shed 3 bases and J shed 1 base, with 12 bases lying between them. The CDR3 coding sequence is TGTGCCAGTAGTATTTATCTTCAGAAGAACACTGAAGCTTTCTTT. As protein: CASSIYLQKNTEAFF.

The gene calls are TRBV19 and TRBJ2-1; 9 bases match TRBD2. This CDR3 comprises 14 residues. Germline loops: CDR1 LNHDA, CDR2 SQIVND (reference sequence). V trimming: 9 bases; J trimming: 4 bases; junction bases outside the gene matches: 7. The CDR3 sequence: CAREASGDYNEQFF. The CDR3 DNA reads as TGTGCCAGAGAGGCTAGCGGGGATTACAATGAGCAGTTCTTC.

This clonotype was seen a few times. The rearrangement uses TRBV7-9 and TRBJ2-1, with 9 nucleotides matching TRBD2. CDR3 length: 20 amino acids. Trimming cost V 1 base and J 8 bases; bases outside gene matches: 21. Per the germline V gene, CDR1 is SEHNR and CDR2 is FQNEAQ (reference sequence). This CDR3 is CASSLERATPGVAGEYEQFF. The CDR3 DNA follows: TGTGCCAGCAGCTTAGAGCGAGCCACCCCCGGAGTAGCGGGAGAGTATGAGCAGTTCTTC.

The chain is built from TRBV11-3 and TRBJ2-1, with TRBD2 as a possible D gene (5 bases). CDR1 SGHNT and CDR2 YENEEA come from the germline V gene. This CDR3 region has 14 residues. V was cut by 5 bases and J by 9 bases, with 17 bases left in between. The CDR3 coding sequence is TGTGCCAGCAGCCCAAGCGGTGGGGTCGGTGAGCAGTTCTTC. It encodes CASSPSGGVGEQFF. The full variable domain, completed using reference TRBV11-3 and TRBJ2-1, is EAGVVQSPRYKIIEKKQPVAFWCNPISGHNTLYWYLQNLGQGPELLIRYENEEAVDDSQLPKDRFSAERLKGVDSTLKIQPAELGDSAVYLCASSPSGGVGEQFFGPGTRLTVL.

The rearrangement uses TRBV12-3 or TRBV12-4 and TRBJ2-4; 7 positions agree with TRBD1. CDR3 length: 14 residues. The ends lost 5 bases at V and 2 bases at J; junction bases unmatched: 3. DNA of the CDR3: TGTGCCAGCAGTCTGGGACAGCCCAAAAACATTCAGTACTTC. Translating it yields CASSLGQPKNIQYF.

This sequence joins TRBV7-9 and TRBJ2-5; D is undetermined. V shed 1 base and J shed 2 bases, with 11 bases lying between them. From germline, CDR1 is SEHNR and CDR2 FQNEAQ (reference sequence). The CDR3 is 15 residues long. CDR3 sequence (DNA): TGTGCCAGCAGCTTAGTGGCCGCCCGGCAAGAGACCCAGTACTTC. Translated: CASSLVAARQETQYF.

This clonotype was detected many times. The chain uses TRBV12-3 or TRBV12-4 and TRBJ2-1; 13 bases line up with TRBD2. This CDR3 comprises 16 residues. The trim removed 5 bases at V and 4 bases at J, leaving 5 bases unmatched. The CDR3: CASSPPGLAGYNEQFF. The CDR3 DNA follows: TGTGCCAGCAGTCCACCGGGACTAGCGGGATACAATGAGCAGTTCTTC.

There are a few counts of this clonotype. V is TRBV7-9 and J is TRBJ2-1; possible D gene TRBD2, 6 bases. There are 15 residues in the CDR3. CDR1 is SEHNR, CDR2 FQNEAQ, per germline (reference sequence). V lost 4 bases to trimming and J lost 8 bases, with 18 bases between them. The CDR3 spells CASSSTGLRGDEQFF. The CDR3 nucleotides are TGTGCCAGCAGCTCAACGGGACTTCGCGGGGATGAGCAGTTCTTC.